The sequence of this T cell receptor (beta chain) was determined in a study of T cell responses to AZD1222 COVID-19 vaccine. General study results and limits: It was only after the peak T cell response that any repertoires were sampled. White British ancestry dominated among donors, who included more females, and clonal diversity was possibly underestimated.

Method: immunoSEQ multiplex PCR; TCRdb's copy keeps in-frame clones and lacks some. The sample contains about 180,000 clones, 90% to 95% of which appear only once. Germline CDR1 is SGHNT and CDR2 is YENEEA. Trimming cost V 5 bases and J 6 bases, with 13 bases left between them. CDR3 length: 13 amino acids. A note on this clone: Its cognate antigen is unknown.

V and J are TRBV11-3 and TRBJ1-1; unclear D gene. Sequencing was performed on peripheral blood, taken 28 days after the second AZD1222 dose. This TCR derives from an adult who received the AZD1222 COVID-19 vaccine. CDR3 DNA sequence: TGTGCCAGCAGCACCACCTGGGATCCTGAAGCTTTCTTT. Protein: CASSTTWDPEAFF.